The sequence of this T cell receptor (beta chain) was determined in a study of blood T cell repertoires in COVID-19. Study at large: There were acute and convalescent COVID-19 samples, and they came from the United States, Italy and Spain. PBMCs, B-cell-depleted T cells, or T cells were the source of the cDNA or gDNA that made up the material.

Only a few counts were recorded for this clone. The sample carries other DNA sequences with the same CDR3. The CDR3 runs to 12 residues. Germline CDR1 reads SNHLY; CDR2 reads FYNNEI. V was shortened by 6 bases and J by 0 bases, with 6 bases between the two germline ends. Measured with immunoSEQ multiplex PCR; TCRdb has only the in-frame clones, and not every one. This sample carries around 300,000 clones, approximately 92% of them seen once, and the ten largest clones take around 6.8%. The Seattle patients joined while their infection was active and were tracked longitudinally afterward. The chain recombines TRBV2 with TRBJ2-7; possibly TRBD2 for D (6 bases). Sequenced: peripheral blood. The TCR was taken from a woman aged 25 to 45 with COVID-19, enrolled during active disease. The DNA for the CDR3 is TGTGCCAGCAGGGAGGGCTCCTACGAGCAGTACTTC. Translating it yields CASREGSYEQYF.